This T cell receptor beta chain is from a study of tumor-infiltrating lymphocytes in oesophageal squamous cell carcinoma. Via MiXCR, TCRdb re-called the PCR reads, giving one row per CDR3 protein. The sample lists some 16,000 distinct CDR3 sequences, around 41% occurring once. CDR3 length: 9 residues. The V end was cut by 5 bases, the J end by 18 bases, with 8 bases between. Looked up from germline, CDR1 is SGHAT and CDR2 is FQNNGV. The receptor was derived from a female donor with esophageal squamous cell carcinoma. The V gene is TRBV11-2, the J gene TRBJ2-6, with unresolved D. Source material: normal esophageal tissue next to the tumor. The CDR3 nucleotides are TGTGCCAGCAGCCGCTGGGCGACTTTC. Its protein product is CASSRWATF.